Below, 4 T cell receptor beta chains from the same sample are listed, as sequenced in a study of cytomegalovirus exposure and HLA in healthy donors. The PCR used 60 Vbeta and 13 Jbeta primers. Only in-frame clones appear in the TCRdb table, and some are missing; sequencing was by immunoSEQ multiplex PCR. In the table there are some 150,000 clones, roughly three quarters of which are singletons. Sequenced sample: PBMCs. The origin of the receptors is a man aged 60-69 years in good health and CMV-seronegative.

The rearrangement uses TRBV28 and TRBJ1-1; D might be TRBD1 (6 bases). V lost 2 bases to trimming and J lost 1 base, with 11 bases between them. The length of the CDR3 is 15 residues. The germline V gene encodes CDR1 MDHEN and CDR2 SYDVKM. CDR3 DNA sequence: TGTGCCAGCAGTTTAGGAGGGGGGGAGAACACTGAAGCTTTCTTT. Protein product: CASSLGGGENTEAFF.

The chain links TRBV5-1 to TRBJ2-3; 9 bases map to TRBD2. The V segment lost 0 bases and the J segment 4 bases; nucleotides outside the gene matches: 0. From germline, CDR1 is SGHRS and CDR2 YFSETQ. This CDR3 is built from 14 residues. The CDR3 DNA sequence: TGCGCCAGCAGCTTGGCTAGCGGGGCAGATACGCAGTATTTT. The encoded protein is CASSLASGADTQYF.

V and J are TRBV28 and TRBJ2-1; D is perhaps TRBD1 (5 bases). CDR1 and CDR2 (germline): MDHEN, SYDVKM. Trimming took 6 bases from V and 0 from J, leaving 15 bases between them. The CDR3 sequence is 16 residues long. The CDR3 region is CASSTPRVLSYNEQFF. In nucleotides, the CDR3 is TGTGCCAGCAGCACCCCCAGGGTCCTCTCCTACAATGAGCAGTTCTTC.

The chain uses TRBV6-5 and TRBJ2-3; 8 nucleotides match TRBD1. Trimming took 2 bases from V and 1 from J; bases not matched to a gene: 5. CDR1 and CDR2 from the germline V gene are MNHEY and SVGAGI. This CDR3 comprises 16 residues. CDR3 DNA sequence: TGTGCCAGCAGTTACGGACAGGGAATGGGCACAGATACGCAGTATTTT. Protein product: CASSYGQGMGTDTQYF.